The rows below give T cell receptor beta chains drawn from one sample of a study of long-term antiretroviral therapy in people with HIV. Generated by immunoSEQ multiplex PCR, the TCRdb table keeps only in-frame clones and is missing some. The data contain 30,000 or so clones, 65% to 85% of them singletons. The sample here was unsorted PBMCs, taken 3 years after starting antiretroviral therapy. The source is a man between 45 and 60 years old with HIV. Both conserved end residues are part of each CDR3. A D gene is named only where the DNA matches it firmly. Not every row has a clone size; where given, it reads once, few, many or a size class.

clone size	D gene	V gene	J gene	CDR3 DNA	CDR3 protein
.	.	TRBV6-6	TRBJ2-6	TGTGCCAGCAGTTACCCCCGGGACACCGGGGCCAACGTCCTGACTTTC	CASSYPRDTGANVLTF
.	.	TRBV7-2	TRBJ2-5	TGTGCCAGCAGCTTGAGTGGCGGGGTCCTGCAAGAGACCCAGTACTTC	CASSLSGGVLQETQYF
.	.	TRBV5-6	TRBJ2-5	TGTGCCAGCAGCTTGGGGGCTACCGGAGAGACCCAGTACTTC	CASSLGATGETQYF
.	.	TRBV11-2	TRBJ1-1	TGTGCCAGCAGCTTAGGATCGGGAAAAGCTTTCTTT	CASSLGSGKAFF
few	.	TRBV27	TRBJ2-1	TGTGCCAGCAAGGAGGGATTGGGGGAGCAGTTCTTC	CASKEGLGEQFF
.	.	TRBV7-2	TRBJ2-7	TGTGCCAGCAGGGGCAGGGGTGGAGGCCAGCAGTACTTC	CASRGRGGGQQYF
.	.	TRBV7-3	TRBJ2-7	TGTGCCAGCAGTTCCGGGTCCGGGGCCGGCTACGAGCAGTACTTC	CASSSGSGAGYEQYF
few	TRBD1	TRBV9	TRBJ2-1	TGTGCCAGCAGCGTAGGGGTAGGACAGGGCCTACCTGGCGAGCAGTTCTTC	CASSVGVGQGLPGEQFF
.	.	TRBV9	TRBJ2-1	TGTGCCAGCAGCGTAGGATCGCTTTCCTACAATGAGCAGTTCTTC	CASSVGSLSYNEQFF
.	TRBD2	TRBV11-3	TRBJ2-7	TGTGCCTCCAGCCCGGGAGGAACCTCCTACGAGCAGTACTTC	CASSPGGTSYEQYF
.	TRBD1	TRBV19	TRBJ1-1	TGTGCCAGTAACCCGGGACAGGTTTACACTGAAGCTTTCTTT	CASNPGQVYTEAFF
.	.	TRBV7-2	TRBJ2-1	TGTGCCAGCAGCTTAGCGAGGGAGGATGAGCAGTTCTTC	CASSLAREDEQFF
few	TRBD1	TRBV19	TRBJ1-2	TGTGCCAGTAGTAATCAAAGGACAGGCTCTGTCTATGGCTACACCTTC	CASSNQRTGSVYGYTF
.	.	TRBV25-1	TRBJ2-7	TGTGCCAGCAGTGAATATCCAGGGAGCTCCTACGAGCAGTACTTC	CASSEYPGSSYEQYF
.	.	TRBV7-6	TRBJ2-1	TGTGCCAGCAGCTTAGGGGCGACGTACAATGAGCAGTTCTTC	CASSLGATYNEQFF
.	.	TRBV20-1	TRBJ2-3	TGCAGTGCTAGAACCTCAGATACGCAGTATTTT	CSARTSDTQYF
.	.	TRBV9	TRBJ1-5	TGTGCCAGCAGCGCGACAGATCAGCCCCAGCATTTT	CASSATDQPQHF
.	TRBD1	TRBV2	TRBJ1-1	TGTGCCAGCAGTGTGACAGGGAGAGACACTGAAGCTTTCTTT	CASSVTGRDTEAFF
.	.	TRBV19	TRBJ2-5	TGTGCCAGTAGTATAGGGTTAGGACTGCCCCACCAAGAGACCCAGTACTTC	CASSIGLGLPHQETQYF